This T cell receptor (beta chain) came from a study of blood T cell repertoires in COVID-19. About the study: The study drew acute and convalescent COVID-19 samples from the United States, Italy and Spain. Nucleic acid was either cDNA or gDNA, and it came from T cells, B-cell-depleted T cells, or PBMCs.

Authors' methods: Amplifying reference gene primers gave estimates of nucleated cell counts. Measured with immunoSEQ multiplex PCR; TCRdb has only the in-frame clones, and not every one. For V, J and clone size, that table is used; D and trimming come from the DNA. The repertoire has about 210,000 clones, around four fifths of them found once; the top ten carry approximately 2.9%. The V gene end was trimmed by 0 bases and the J gene end by 6 bases; junction bases not matched to a gene: 3. Germline assignment: CDR1 LNHNV and CDR2 YYDKDF (reference sequence). The CDR3 length is 14 residues. The clonotype was recovered from a man between 50 and 59 years old with active or convalescent COVID-19. The chain links TRBV15 to TRBJ2-3; 7 nucleotides line up with TRBD1. Input material: peripheral blood. This chain's CDR3 is CATSREQGVDTQYF. DNA for the CDR3: TGTGCCACCAGCAGAGAGCAGGGGGTTGATACGCAGTATTTT.